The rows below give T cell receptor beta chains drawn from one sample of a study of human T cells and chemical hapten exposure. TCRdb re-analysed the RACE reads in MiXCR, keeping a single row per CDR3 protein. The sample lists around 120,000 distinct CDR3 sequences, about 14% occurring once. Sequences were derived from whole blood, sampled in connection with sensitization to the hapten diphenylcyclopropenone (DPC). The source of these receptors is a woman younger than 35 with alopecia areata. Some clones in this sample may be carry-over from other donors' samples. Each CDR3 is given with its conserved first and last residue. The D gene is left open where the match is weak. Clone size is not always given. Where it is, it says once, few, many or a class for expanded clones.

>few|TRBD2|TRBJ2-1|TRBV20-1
TGCAGTGCTAGGGTATTAGCGGGGGGTCTCAGCTCCTACAATGAGCAGTTCTTC
CSARVLAGGLSSYNEQFF
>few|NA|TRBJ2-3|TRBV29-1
TGCAGCGTTGAGGGTTCACCAAGAAGCACAGATACGCAGTATTTT
CSVEGSPRSTDTQYF
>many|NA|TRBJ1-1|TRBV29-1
TGCAGCGTTGTAGGGGGGATCTTTGACACTGAAGCTTTCTTT
CSVVGGIFDTEAFF
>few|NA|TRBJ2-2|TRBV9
TGTGCCAGCAGCGTAGCGGTCGGAGGAACCGGGGAGCTGTTTTTT
CASSVAVGGTGELFF
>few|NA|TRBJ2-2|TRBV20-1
TGCAGTGCTAGAGATGTGGTTGCCGGGGAGCTGTTTTTT
CSARDVVAGELFF
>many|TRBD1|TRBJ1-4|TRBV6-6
TGTGCCAGCAGTGAGGGACAGGGGGCTTCTGCTAATGAAAAACTGTTTTTT
CASSEGQGASANEKLFF
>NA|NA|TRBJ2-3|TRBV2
TGTGCCAGCAGGAGGGGGTGGGCGAGCACAGATACGCAGTATTTT
CASRRGWASTDTQYF
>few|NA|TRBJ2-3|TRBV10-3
TGTGCCATCAGTCAAGGGGCCGAGGCCACAGATACGCAGTATTTT
CAISQGAEATDTQYF
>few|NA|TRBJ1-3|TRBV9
TGTGCCAGCAGCCCCGGGGGGGGCGGAAACACCATATATTTT
CASSPGGGGNTIYF
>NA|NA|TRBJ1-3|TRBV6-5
TGTGCCAGCAGTTACGCGGTCTCTGGAAACACCATATATTTT
CASSYAVSGNTIYF
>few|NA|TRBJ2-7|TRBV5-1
TGCGCCAGCAGCCGGGCCGGGGCCTACGAGCAGTACTTC
CASSRAGAYEQYF
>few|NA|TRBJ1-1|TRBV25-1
TGTGCCAGCAGTGAAGGGGTACGTGTGAACACTGAAGCTTTCTTT
CASSEGVRVNTEAFF
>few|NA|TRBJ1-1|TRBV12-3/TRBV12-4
TGTGCCAGCAGTTATCACAGGATGAACACTGAAGCTTTCTTT
CASSYHRMNTEAFF
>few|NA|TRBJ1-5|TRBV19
TGTGCCAGTACCGGTCAGTACAATCAGCCCCAGCATTTT
CASTGQYNQPQHF
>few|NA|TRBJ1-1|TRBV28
TGTGCCAGCAGCGAATACGGGCGTTGGGTCATGAACACTGAAGCTTTCTTT
CASSEYGRWVMNTEAFF
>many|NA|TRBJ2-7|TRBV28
TGTGCCAGCAGTTCCCTGTTGAGACTTGGTGGGTTCTACGAGCAGTACTTC
CASSSLLRLGGFYEQYF
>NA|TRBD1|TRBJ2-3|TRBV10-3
TGTGCCATCAGCGTGGGACAGGGAATAGGGGATACGCAGTATTTT
CAISVGQGIGDTQYF
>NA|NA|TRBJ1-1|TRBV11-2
TGTGCCAGCAGCTTAGCGTTTCGTTCAGGAGGAAGGACTGAAGCTTTCTTT
CASSLAFRSGGRTEAFF
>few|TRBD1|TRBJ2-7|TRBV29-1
TGCAGCGTCGTTGGAAGCTCCCAGGGGGTGGCCTGGGAGCAGTACTTC
CSVVGSSQGVAWEQYF
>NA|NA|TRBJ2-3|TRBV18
TGTGCCAGCTCACCGCGGGCTAGCACAGATACGCAGTATTTT
CASSPRASTDTQYF
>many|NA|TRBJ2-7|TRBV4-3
TGCGCCAGCAGCCAAGATAGCGGATTCTCCTACGAGCAGTACTTC
CASSQDSGFSYEQYF
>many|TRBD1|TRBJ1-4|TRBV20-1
TGCAGTGCGCCGGGACAGGGAGGAGAAAAACTGTTTTTT
CSAPGQGGEKLFF
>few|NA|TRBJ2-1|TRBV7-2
TGTGCCAGCAGCTTAGATAGGGCGCCCCGAAGGGAGCAGTTCTTC
CASSLDRAPRREQFF
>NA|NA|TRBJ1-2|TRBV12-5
TGTGCTAGTGGTTTGGACAGCTATGGCTACACCTTC
CASGLDSYGYTF
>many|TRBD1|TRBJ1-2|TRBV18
TGTGCCAGCTCACCTGGGACAGGGGAAGGCTATGGCTACACCTTC
CASSPGTGEGYGYTF
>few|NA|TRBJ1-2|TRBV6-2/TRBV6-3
NA
CASRTSVPAVTTGNKYGYTF
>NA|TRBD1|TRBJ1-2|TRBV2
TGTGCCAGTACTACAGGGGGAGGCTACACCTTC
CASTTGGGYTF
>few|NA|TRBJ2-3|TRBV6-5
TGTGCCAGCAGGAAAACAGGGACAGATACGCAGTATTTT
CASRKTGTDTQYF
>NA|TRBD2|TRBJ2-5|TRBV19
TGTGCCAGTTCCCCAACGGGACTAGCGGGTGAGACCCAGTACTTC
CASSPTGLAGETQYF
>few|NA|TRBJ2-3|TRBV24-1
TGTGCCACCAGGGCGGGGGCGCCGGGGACAGATACGCAGTATTTT
CATRAGAPGTDTQYF
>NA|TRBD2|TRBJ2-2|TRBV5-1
TGCGCCAGCACCTCAAGAGCGGGGGTCGGGACCGGGGAGCTGTTTTTT
CASTSRAGVGTGELFF
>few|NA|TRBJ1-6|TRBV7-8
TGTGCCAGCAGCCCTTCTTTAAGCTCCTATAATTCACCCCTCCACTTT
CASSPSLSSYNSPLHF
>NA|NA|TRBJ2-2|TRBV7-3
TGTGCCAGCAGCTTAAGACTCAACACCGGGGAGCTGTTTTTT
CASSLRLNTGELFF
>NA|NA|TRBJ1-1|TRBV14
TGTGCCAGCAGCCAAGATTGGGGCAGACTGAACACTGAAGCTTTCTTT
CASSQDWGRLNTEAFF
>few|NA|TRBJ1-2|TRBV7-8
TGTGCCAGCAGCTTAACGACTAACTATGGCTACACCTTC
CASSLTTNYGYTF
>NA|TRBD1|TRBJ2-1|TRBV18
TGTGCCAGCTCGCGGGACAGGAACAATGAGCAGTTCTTC
CASSRDRNNEQFF
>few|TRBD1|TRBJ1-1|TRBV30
TGTGCCTGTCAGGGACAGGGAATCATGAACACTGAAGCTTTCTTT
CACQGQGIMNTEAFF
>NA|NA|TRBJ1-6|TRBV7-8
TGTGCCAGCAGCTTCTCGGGAACCAGCTCCTATAATTCACCCCTCCACTTT
CASSFSGTSSYNSPLHF
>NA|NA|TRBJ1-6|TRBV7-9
TGTGCCAGCAGCTTAGGTCACAGCCTAAATTCACCCCTCCACTTT
CASSLGHSLNSPLHF
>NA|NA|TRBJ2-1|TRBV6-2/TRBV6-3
TGTGCCAGCAGTCCCAACGCACTGGTGACAGGAGGACGCGGAAATGAGCAGTTCTTC
CASSPNALVTGGRGNEQFF
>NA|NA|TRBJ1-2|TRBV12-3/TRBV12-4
TGTGCCAGCAGTTTAGCGCCCAATCTACGGGGGTCAAGGTACACCTTC
CASSLAPNLRGSRYTF
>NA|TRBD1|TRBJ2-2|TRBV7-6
TGTGCCAGCAGCTTAAGGGACAGGGCTCCCGGGGAGCTGTTTTTT
CASSLRDRAPGELFF
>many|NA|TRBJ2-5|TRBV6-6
TGTGCCAGCAGTTATCGTTTGGCGAACCAAGAGACCCAGTACTTC
CASSYRLANQETQYF
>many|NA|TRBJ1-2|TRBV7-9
TGTGCCAGCAGCTTGGATGGCCTTCAAGTCTATGGCTACACCTTC
CASSLDGLQVYGYTF
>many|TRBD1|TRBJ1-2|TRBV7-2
TGTGCCAGCAGCTTGGGGACAGGCCTCGGAGGTGGCTACACCTTC
CASSLGTGLGGGYTF
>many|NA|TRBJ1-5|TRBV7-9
TGTGCCAGCAGCTTAGGAGGTCAGCCCCAGCATTTT
CASSLGGQPQHF
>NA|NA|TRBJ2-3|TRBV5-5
TGTGCCAGCAGCTTGGTACAAGATACGCAGTATTTT
CASSLVQDTQYF
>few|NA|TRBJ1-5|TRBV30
TGTGCCTGGAGTGAGAGAGTTAATCAGCCCCAGCATTTT
CAWSERVNQPQHF
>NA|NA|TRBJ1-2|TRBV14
TGTGCCAGCAGCCAAGATGGGTCCCCGGGTCGAGGCTACACCTTC
CASSQDGSPGRGYTF
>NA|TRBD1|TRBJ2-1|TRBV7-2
TGTGCCAGCAGCTTCCAACAGGGGTTGAACAATGAGCAGTTCTTC
CASSFQQGLNNEQFF
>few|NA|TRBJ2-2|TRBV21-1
TGTGCCAGCACCGGGGGAACAAGGGCGAACACCGGGGAGCTGTTTTTT
CASTGGTRANTGELFF
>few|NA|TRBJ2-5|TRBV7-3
TGTGCCAGCAGCTTAACGCGGGGCGCAGTGGAGACCCAGTACTTC
CASSLTRGAVETQYF
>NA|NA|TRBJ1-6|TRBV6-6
TGTGCCAGCAGTTACCGCACAGACGCGCCGGGTTCACCCCTCCACTTT
CASSYRTDAPGSPLHF
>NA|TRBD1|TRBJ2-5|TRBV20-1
TGCAGTGCTAGGAAGCCAGGGGGCTATCAAGAGACCCAGTACTTC
CSARKPGGYQETQYF
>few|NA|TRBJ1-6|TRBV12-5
TGTGCTAGTGGTTATGGGACGCTTAATTCACCCCTCCACTTT
CASGYGTLNSPLHF
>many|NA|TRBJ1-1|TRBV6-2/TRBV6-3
TGTGCCAGCAGTCCACCGTTGACACTGAACACTGAAGCTTTCTTT
CASSPPLTLNTEAFF
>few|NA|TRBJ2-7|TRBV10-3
TGTGCCATCAGTGACGGCCCTAATAGCTCCTACGAGCAGTACTTC
CAISDGPNSSYEQYF
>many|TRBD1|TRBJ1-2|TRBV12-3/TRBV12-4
TGTGCCAGCAGTGGCACAGGGGGCGCGCACTATGGCTACACCTTC
CASSGTGGAHYGYTF
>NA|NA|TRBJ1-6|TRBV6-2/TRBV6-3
TGTGCCAGCAGTTACCCTATTGGCAGGGGCAATTCACCCCTCCACTTT
CASSYPIGRGNSPLHF